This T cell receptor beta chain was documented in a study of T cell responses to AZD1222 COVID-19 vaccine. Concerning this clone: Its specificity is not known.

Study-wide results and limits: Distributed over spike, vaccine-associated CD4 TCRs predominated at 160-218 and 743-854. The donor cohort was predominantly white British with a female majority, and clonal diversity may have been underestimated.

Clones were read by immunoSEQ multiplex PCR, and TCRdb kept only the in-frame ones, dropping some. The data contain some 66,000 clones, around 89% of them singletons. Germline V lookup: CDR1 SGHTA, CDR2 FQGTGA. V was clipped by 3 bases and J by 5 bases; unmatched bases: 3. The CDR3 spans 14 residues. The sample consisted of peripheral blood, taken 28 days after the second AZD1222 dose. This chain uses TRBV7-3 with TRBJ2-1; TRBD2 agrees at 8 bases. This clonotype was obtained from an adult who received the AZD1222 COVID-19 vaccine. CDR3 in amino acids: CASSLGLVDNEQFF. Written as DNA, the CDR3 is TGTGCCAGCAGCTTGGGACTAGTCGACAATGAGCAGTTCTTC.